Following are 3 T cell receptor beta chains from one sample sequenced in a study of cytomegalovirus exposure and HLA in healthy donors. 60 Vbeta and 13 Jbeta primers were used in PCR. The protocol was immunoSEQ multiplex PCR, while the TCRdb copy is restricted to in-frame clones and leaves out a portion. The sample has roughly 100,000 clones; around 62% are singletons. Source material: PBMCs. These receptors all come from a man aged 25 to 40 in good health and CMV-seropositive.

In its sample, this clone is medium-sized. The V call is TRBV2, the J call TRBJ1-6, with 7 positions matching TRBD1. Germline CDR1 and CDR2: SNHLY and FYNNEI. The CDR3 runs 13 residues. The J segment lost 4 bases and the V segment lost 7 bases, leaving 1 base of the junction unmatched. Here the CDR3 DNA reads TGTGCCAGCAAGGGACAGTATAATTCACCCCTCCACTTT. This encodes CASKGQYNSPLHF.

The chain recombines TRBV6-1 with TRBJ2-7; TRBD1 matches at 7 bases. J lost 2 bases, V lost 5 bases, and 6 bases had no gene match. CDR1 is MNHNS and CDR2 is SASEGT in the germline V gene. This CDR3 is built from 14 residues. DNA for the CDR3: TGTGCCAGCAGTACTTGGACAGGCACCTACGAGCAGTACTTC. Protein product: CASSTWTGTYEQYF.

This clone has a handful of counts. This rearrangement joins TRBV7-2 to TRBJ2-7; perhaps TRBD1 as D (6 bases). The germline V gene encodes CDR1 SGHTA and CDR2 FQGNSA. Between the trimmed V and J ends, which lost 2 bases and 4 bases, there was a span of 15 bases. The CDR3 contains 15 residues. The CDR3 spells CASSLSGAGLYEQYF. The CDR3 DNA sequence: TGTGCCAGCAGCTTATCAGGGGCAGGGCTATACGAGCAGTACTTC.